The clone carrying this T cell receptor beta chain was found a few times. Assay: immunoSEQ multiplex PCR; the TCRdb copy retains only in-frame clones and omits some. This repertoire shows around 100,000 clones, around 67% found once; its top ten account for just under 4%. The data were taken from a study of blood T cell repertoires in COVID-19. Study summary: Both acute and convalescent COVID-19 samples were obtained from the United States, Italy and Spain.

The germline CDR1 and CDR2 sequences are SNHLY and FYNNEI. V was pared by 3 bases and J by 0 bases, with 9 bases between. The CDR3 is made up of 15 amino acids. The TCR originated in a man aged 65 to 79 with COVID-19, enrolled during active disease. The source material was peripheral blood. This chain links TRBV2 with TRBJ1-3; D not resolved. CDR3 loop: CASSDFLYSGNTIYF. DNA for the CDR3: TGTGCCAGCAGTGATTTCTTGTACTCTGGAAACACCATATATTTT.